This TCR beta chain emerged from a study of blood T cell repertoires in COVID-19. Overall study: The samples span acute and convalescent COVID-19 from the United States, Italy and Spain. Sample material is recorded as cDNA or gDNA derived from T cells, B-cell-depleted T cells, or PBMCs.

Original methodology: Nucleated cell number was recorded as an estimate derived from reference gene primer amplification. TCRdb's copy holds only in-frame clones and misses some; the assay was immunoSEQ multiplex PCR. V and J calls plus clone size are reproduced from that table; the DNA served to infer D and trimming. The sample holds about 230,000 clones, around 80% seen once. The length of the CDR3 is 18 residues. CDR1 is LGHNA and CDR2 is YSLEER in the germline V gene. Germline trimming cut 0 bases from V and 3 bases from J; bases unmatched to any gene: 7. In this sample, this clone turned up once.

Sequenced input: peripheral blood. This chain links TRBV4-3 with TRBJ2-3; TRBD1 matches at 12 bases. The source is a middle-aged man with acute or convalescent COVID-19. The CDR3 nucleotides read TGCGCCAGCAGCCAAGAGAGCCCGGGACAGGGGGCAACAGATACGCAGTATTTT. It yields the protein CASSQESPGQGATDTQYF.